The 6 T cell receptor beta chains below come from one sample, sequenced in a study of blood T cells in healthy people across ages. Together with a sample-barcoded 5' primer, a J-beta primer mix was included in a second PCR lasting about 6 to 11 cycles. TCRdb reprocessed the 5' RACE reads with MiXCR, giving one entry per CDR3 protein. The sample has fewer than 800,000 distinct CDR3 sequences; under 25% are singletons. The sequenced material came from blood. Source of these receptors: a man aged 70-80 years in good health.

A few counts support this clonotype. This sequence joins TRBV5-1 and TRBJ2-1; a possible D gene is TRBD1 (6 bases). The CDR3 spans 15 residues. V was pared by 3 bases and J by 6 bases, with 16 bases between. CDR1 is SGHRS, CDR2 YFSETQ, per germline. The chain's CDR3 is CASSSSGTRPNEQFF. The DNA for the CDR3 is TGCGCCAGCAGCTCATCCGGGACAAGGCCCAATGAGCAGTTCTTC.

The rearrangement joins TRBV18 to TRBJ1-1; the D gene is possibly TRBD1 (5 bases). Trimming shortened V by 2 bases and J by 1 base, and 8 bases separated the two germline ends. This CDR3 is 14 amino acids long. The germline V gene has CDR1 KGHSH and CDR2 LQKENI. CDR3: CASSPAGKNTEAFF. The DNA for the CDR3 is TGTGCCAGCTCACCAGCAGGGAAGAACACTGAAGCTTTCTTT.

This clonotype was recorded a few times. The V and J genes are TRBV28 and TRBJ2-7; D might be TRBD2 (5 bases). CDR1 is MDHEN and CDR2 is SYDVKM in the germline V gene. Trimming left V 5 bases short and J 2 bases short, with 16 bases between. The CDR3 consists of 15 residues. Here the CDR3 DNA reads TGTGCCAGCAGTCCCCCCTTAGCGCTCGCCTACGAGCAGTACTTC. Protein: CASSPPLALAYEQYF.

About this clonotype: One end of the junction varies from germline; a read error may be responsible. J is TRBJ2-5 and V is TRBV9; perhaps TRBD2 as D (6 bases). This CDR3 has 14 amino acids. Germline V gene sequence: CDR1 SGDLS, CDR2 YYNGEE. The CDR3 spells CASSVGGTGNEQLF. The DNA of the CDR3 is TGTGCCAGCAGCGTTGGCGGGACTGGCAATGAGCAGCTCTTC.

The chain has TRBV29-1 and TRBJ1-4, with TRBD1 matching over 9 bases. The V gene's germline CDR1 is SQVTM and CDR2 ANQGSEA. This CDR3 has 13 residues. The junction had 2 bases not matched to a gene; V was cut back by 6 bases and J by 3 bases. The CDR3 bases are TGCAGCGTGGGGGACAGGGCTAATGAAAAACTGTTTTTT. Amino acid sequence: CSVGDRANEKLFF.

The chain links TRBV10-3 to TRBJ1-5; D possibly corresponds to TRBD1 (6 bases). The CDR3 extends over 15 amino acids. CDR1 and CDR2 from the germline V gene are ENHRY and SYGVKD. V was trimmed by 10 bases and J by 6 bases, leaving 22 bases between them. This CDR3 reads CATYAGGAVGQPQHF. In nucleotides, the CDR3 is TGTGCCACCTACGCGGGGGGGGCAGTCGGTCAGCCCCAGCATTTT.